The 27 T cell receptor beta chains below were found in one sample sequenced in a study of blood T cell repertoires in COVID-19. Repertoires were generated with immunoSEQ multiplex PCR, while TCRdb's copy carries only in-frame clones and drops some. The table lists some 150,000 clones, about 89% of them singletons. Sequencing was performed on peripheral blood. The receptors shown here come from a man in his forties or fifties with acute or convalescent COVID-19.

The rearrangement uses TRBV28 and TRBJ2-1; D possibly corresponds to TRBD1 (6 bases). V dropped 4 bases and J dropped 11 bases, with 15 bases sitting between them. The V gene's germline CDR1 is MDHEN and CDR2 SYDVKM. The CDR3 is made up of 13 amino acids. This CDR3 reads CASSSSPGQKQFF. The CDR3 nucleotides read TGTGCCAGCAGTTCCTCACCCGGACAGAAGCAGTTCTTC.

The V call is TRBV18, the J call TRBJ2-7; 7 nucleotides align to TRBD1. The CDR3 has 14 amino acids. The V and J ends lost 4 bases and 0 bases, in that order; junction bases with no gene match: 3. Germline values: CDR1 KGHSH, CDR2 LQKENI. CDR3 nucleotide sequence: TGTGCCAGCTCACACCGGGACAGCTCCTACGAGCAGTACTTC. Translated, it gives CASSHRDSSYEQYF.

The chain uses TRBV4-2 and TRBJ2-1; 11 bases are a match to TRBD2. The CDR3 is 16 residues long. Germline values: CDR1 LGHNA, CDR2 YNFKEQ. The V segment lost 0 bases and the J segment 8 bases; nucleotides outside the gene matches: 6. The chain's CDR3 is CASSQEGTSGWDEQFF. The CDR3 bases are TGTGCCAGCAGCCAAGAAGGGACTAGCGGATGGGATGAGCAGTTCTTC.

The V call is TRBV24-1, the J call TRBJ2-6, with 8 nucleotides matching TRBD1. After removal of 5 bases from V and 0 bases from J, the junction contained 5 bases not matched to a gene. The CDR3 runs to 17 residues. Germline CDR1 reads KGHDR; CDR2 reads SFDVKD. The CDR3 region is CATSAGTGTSGANVLTF. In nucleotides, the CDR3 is TGTGCCACCAGTGCGGGGACAGGCACCTCTGGGGCCAACGTCCTGACTTTC.

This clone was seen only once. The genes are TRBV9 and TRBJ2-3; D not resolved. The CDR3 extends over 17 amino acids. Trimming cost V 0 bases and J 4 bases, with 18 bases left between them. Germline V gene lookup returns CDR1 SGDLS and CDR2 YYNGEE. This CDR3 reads CASSVAGASPVPDTQYF. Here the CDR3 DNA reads TGTGCCAGCAGCGTAGCTGGCGCTAGTCCCGTTCCAGATACGCAGTATTTT.

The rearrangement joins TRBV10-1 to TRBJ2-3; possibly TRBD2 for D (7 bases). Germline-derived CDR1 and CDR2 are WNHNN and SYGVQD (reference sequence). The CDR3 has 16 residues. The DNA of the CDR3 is TGCGTTTCCGGGAGGCGGGGGCCCTTAGGGGAAGATACGCAGTATTTT. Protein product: CVSGRRGPLGEDTQYF.

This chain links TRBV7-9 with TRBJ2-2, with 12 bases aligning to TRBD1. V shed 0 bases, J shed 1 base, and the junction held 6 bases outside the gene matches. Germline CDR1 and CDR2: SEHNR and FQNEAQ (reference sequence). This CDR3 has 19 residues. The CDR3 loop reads CASSLASGTGGRNTGELFF. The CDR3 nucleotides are TGTGCCAGCAGCTTAGCTTCTGGGACAGGGGGCCGGAACACCGGGGAGCTGTTTTTT.

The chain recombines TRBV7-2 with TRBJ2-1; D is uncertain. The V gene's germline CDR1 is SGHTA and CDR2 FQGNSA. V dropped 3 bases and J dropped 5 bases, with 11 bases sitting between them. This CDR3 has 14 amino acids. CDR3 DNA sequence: TGTGCCAGCAGCTTTGGGCAGGTACACAATGAGCAGTTCTTC. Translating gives CASSFGQVHNEQFF.

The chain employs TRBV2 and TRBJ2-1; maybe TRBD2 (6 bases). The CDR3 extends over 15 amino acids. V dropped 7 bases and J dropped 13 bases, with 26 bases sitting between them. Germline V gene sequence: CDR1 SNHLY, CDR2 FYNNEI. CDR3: CASTSPVHPRLGQFF. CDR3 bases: TGTGCCAGCACCTCCCCGGTACACCCCCGACTAGGCCAGTTCTTC. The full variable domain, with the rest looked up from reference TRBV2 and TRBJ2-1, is EPEVTQTPSHQVTQMGQEVILRCVPISNHLYFYWYRQILGQKVEFLVSFYNNEISEKSEIFDDQFSVERPDGSNFTLKIRSTKLEDSAMYFCASTSPVHPRLGQFFGPGTRLTVL.

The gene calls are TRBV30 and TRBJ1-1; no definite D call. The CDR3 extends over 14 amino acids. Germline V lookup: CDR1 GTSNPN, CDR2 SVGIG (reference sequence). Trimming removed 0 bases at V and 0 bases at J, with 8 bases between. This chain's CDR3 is CAWSVNRLNTEAFF. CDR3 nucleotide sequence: TGTGCCTGGAGTGTAAACAGACTGAACACTGAAGCTTTCTTT.

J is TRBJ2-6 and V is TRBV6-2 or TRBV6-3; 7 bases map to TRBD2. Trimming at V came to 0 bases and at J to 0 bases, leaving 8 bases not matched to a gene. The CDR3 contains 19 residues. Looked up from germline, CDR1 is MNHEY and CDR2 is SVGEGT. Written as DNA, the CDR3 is TGTGCCAGCAGTTACTCCCCGGGACTAACACTCTCTGGGGCCAACGTCCTGACTTTC. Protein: CASSYSPGLTLSGANVLTF.

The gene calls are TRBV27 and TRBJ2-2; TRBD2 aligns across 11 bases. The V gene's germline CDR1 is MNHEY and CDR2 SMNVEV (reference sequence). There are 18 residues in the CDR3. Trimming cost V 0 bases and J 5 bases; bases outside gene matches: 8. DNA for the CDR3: TGTGCCAGCAGTTTATCGGGTAGCGGGAGGGCCGGAACCGGGGAGCTGTTTTTT. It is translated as CASSLSGSGRAGTGELFF.

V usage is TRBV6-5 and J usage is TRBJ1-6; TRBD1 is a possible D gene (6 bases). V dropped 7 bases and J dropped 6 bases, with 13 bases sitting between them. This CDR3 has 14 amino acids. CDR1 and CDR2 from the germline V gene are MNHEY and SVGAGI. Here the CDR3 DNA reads TGTGCCAGCAACTTACAGGGATTTAATTCACCCCTCCACTTT. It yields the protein CASNLQGFNSPLHF.

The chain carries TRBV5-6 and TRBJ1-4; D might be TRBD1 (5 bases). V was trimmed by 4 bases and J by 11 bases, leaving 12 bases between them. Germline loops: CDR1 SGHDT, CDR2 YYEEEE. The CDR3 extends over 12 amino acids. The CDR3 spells CASSIGVNKLFF. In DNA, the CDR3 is TGTGCCAGCAGCATAGGGGTGAACAAACTGTTTTTT.

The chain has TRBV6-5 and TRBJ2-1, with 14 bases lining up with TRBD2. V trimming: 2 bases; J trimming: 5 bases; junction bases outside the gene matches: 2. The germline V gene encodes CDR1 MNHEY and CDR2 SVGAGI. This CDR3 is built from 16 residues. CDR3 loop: CASSYAGLAGDNEQFF. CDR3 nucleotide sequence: TGTGCCAGCAGTTACGCGGGACTAGCGGGAGACAATGAGCAGTTCTTC.

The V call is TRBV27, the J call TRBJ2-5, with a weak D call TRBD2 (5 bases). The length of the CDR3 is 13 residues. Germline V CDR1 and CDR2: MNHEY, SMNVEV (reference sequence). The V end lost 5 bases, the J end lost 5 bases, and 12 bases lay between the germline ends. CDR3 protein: CASSPLWEETQYF. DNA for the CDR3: TGTGCCAGCAGTCCCCTGTGGGAGGAGACCCAGTACTTC.

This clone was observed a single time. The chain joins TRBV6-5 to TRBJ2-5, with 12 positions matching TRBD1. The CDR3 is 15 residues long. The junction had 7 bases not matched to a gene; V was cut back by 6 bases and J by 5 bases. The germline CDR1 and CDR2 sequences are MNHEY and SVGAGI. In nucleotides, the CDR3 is TGTGCCAGCAGCCCGGGACAGGGGGCGCGGGAGACCCAGTACTTC. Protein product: CASSPGQGARETQYF.

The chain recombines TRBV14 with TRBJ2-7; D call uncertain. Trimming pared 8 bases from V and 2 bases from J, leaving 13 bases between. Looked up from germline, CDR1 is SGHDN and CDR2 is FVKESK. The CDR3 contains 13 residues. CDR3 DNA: TGTGCCAGCCCCCTCCGGGTCCCCTACGAGCAGTACGTC. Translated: CASPLRVPYEQYV.

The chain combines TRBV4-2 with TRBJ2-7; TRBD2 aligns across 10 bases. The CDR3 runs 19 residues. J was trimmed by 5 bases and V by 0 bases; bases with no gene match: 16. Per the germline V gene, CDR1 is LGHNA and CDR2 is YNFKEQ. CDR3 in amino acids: CASSQELGLGSGRVNEQYF. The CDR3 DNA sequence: TGTGCCAGCAGCCAAGAATTGGGTTTAGGGAGCGGGAGGGTAAACGAGCAGTACTTC.

This chain's CDR3 is CASSQSDRYNEKLFF. Written as DNA, the CDR3 is TGTGCCAGCAGCCAATCTGACAGATATAATGAAAAACTGTTTTTT. The chain employs TRBV3-1 (or the pseudogene TRBV3-2) and TRBJ1-4, with D possibly TRBD1 on 5 matching bases. Germline CDR1 LGHDT, CDR2 YNNKEL (reference sequence). This CDR3 is 15 amino acids long. Trimming stripped 2 bases from V and 4 bases from J, with 11 bases between.

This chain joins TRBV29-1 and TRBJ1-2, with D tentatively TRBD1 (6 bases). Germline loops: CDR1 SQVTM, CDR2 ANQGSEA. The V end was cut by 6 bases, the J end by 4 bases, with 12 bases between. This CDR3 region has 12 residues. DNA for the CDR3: TGCAGCGTCCGGACAGTGGGCTATGGCTACACCTTC. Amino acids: CSVRTVGYGYTF.

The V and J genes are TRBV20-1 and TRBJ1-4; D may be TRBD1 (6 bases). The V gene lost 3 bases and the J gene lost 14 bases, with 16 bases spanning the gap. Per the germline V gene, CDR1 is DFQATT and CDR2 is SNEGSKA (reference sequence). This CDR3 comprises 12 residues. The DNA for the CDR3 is TGCAGTGCTAGTTACCAGACAGGTGGGCTGTTTTTT. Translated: CSASYQTGGLFF.

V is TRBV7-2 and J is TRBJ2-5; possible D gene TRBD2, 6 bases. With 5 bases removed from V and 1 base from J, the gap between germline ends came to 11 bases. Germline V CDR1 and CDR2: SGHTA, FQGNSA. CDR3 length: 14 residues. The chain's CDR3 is CASSARRAQETQYF. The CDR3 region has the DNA TGTGCCAGCAGCGCCCGGAGGGCCCAAGAGACCCAGTACTTC.

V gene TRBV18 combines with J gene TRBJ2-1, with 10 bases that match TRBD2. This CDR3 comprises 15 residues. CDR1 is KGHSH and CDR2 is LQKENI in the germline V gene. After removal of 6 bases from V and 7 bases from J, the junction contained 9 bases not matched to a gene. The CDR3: CASSRGTSDFNEQFF. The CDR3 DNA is TGTGCCAGCTCCCGCGGGACTAGCGACTTTAATGAGCAGTTCTTC.

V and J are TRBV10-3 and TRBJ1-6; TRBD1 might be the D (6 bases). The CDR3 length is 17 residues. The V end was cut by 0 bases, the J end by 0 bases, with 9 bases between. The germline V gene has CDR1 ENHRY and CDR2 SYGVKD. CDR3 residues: CAISESTGISYNSPLHF. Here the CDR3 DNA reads TGTGCCATCAGTGAGTCAACAGGGATCTCCTATAATTCACCCCTCCACTTT.

Written as DNA, the CDR3 is TGCAGCGTTCACTCCCAGGGCACAGATACGCAGTATTTT. Translation: CSVHSQGTDTQYF. This chain links TRBV29-1 with TRBJ2-3; D not certain. The CDR3 contains 13 residues. V dropped 5 bases and J dropped 1 base, with 10 bases sitting between them. Germline lookup yields CDR1 SQVTM and CDR2 ANQGSEA.

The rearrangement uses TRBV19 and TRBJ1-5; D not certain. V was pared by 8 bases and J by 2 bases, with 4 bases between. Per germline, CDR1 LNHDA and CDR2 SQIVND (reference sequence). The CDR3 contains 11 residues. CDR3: CASSGNQPQHF. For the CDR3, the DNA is TGTGCCAGTTCAGGCAATCAGCCCCAGCATTTT.